The entry that follows covers one T cell receptor (beta chain) sequence. Its matching antigen is unknown. Trimming took 10 bases from V and 0 from J; bases not matched to a gene: 9. Germline CDR1 reads MDHEN; CDR2 reads SYDVKM. The CDR3 has 15 amino acids. The sample belongs to a study of cytomegalovirus exposure and HLA in healthy donors. Study summary: In a later analysis, the 120 or so validation repertoires were reported to have used the same platform as the 550 to 850 first-cohort repertoires.

Study findings and constraints: CMV antigen specificity was confirmed in vitro for three CMV-associated chains. First-cohort TCR clusters tended to co-occur in the 120 or so validation repertoires, a later analysis found.

Clones were read by immunoSEQ multiplex PCR, and TCRdb kept only the in-frame ones, dropping some. The repertoire has fewer than 250,000 clones, about 86% of them found once; the top ten carry 2.6%. The donors were part of the validation cohort, which consisted of more than 90 subjects and was separate from the first cohort of under 850 subjects. This receptor was identified in a man younger than 35 in good health and CMV-seronegative. The sequencing sample was made of PBMCs. V gene TRBV28 combines with J gene TRBJ1-3; 7 bases align to TRBD1. CDR3 nucleotide sequence: TGTGCCACCTTAAGGACAGGTTTCTCTGGAAACACCATATATTTT. Protein: CATLRTGFSGNTIYF.